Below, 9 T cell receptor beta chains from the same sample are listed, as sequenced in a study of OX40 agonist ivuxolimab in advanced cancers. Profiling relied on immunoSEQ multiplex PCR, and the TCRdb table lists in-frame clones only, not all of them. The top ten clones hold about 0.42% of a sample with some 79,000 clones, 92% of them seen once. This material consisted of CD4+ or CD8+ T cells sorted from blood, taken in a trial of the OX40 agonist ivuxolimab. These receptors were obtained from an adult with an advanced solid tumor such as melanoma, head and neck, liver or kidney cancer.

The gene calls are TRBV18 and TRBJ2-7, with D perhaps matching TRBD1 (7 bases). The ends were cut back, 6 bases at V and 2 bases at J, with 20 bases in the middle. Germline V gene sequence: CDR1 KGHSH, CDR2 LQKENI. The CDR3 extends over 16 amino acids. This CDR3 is CASSEGQPQSTYEQYF. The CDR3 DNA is TGTGCCAGCTCGGAGGGACAGCCGCAATCTACCTACGAGCAGTACTTC.

CDR3 coding DNA: TGTGCCAGCAGTTGGGACAGGGTGGGCGAGCAGTACTTC. Encoded protein: CASSWDRVGEQYF. The chain joins TRBV6-5 to TRBJ2-7; 9 bases match TRBD1. In germline, CDR1 is MNHEY, CDR2 SVGAGI. V gave up 4 bases and J gave up 6 bases; unmatched junction bases: 4. The CDR3 loop spans 13 amino acids.

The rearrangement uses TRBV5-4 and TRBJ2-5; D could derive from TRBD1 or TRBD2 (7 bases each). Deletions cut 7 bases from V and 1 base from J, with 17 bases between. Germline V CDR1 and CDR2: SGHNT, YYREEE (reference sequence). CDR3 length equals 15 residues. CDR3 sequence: CASYPAGGAQETQYF. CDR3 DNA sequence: TGTGCCAGCTACCCGGCAGGGGGGGCCCAAGAGACCCAGTACTTC.

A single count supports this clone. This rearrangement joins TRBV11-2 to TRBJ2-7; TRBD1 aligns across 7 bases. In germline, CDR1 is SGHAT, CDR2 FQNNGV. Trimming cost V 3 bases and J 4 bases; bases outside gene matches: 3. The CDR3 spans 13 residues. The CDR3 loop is CASSFTGEYEQYF. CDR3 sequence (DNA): TGTGCCAGCAGCTTCACAGGGGAGTACGAGCAGTACTTC.

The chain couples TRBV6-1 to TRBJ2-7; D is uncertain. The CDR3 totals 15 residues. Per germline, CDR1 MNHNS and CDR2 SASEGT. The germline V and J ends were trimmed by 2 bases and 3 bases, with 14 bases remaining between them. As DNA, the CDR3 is TGTGCCAGCAGTGAATCTAGTACCTTCGTCTACGAGCAGTACTTC. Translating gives CASSESSTFVYEQYF.

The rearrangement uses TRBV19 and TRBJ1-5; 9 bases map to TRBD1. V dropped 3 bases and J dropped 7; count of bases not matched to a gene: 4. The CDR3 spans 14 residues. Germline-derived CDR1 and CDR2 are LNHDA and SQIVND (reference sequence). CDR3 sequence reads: CASSIGTGWQPQHF. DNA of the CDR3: TGTGCCAGTAGTATCGGGACAGGGTGGCAGCCCCAGCATTTT.

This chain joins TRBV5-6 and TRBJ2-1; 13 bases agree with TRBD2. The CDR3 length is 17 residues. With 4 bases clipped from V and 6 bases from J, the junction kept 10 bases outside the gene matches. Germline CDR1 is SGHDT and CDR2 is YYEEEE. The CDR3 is CASSRGTLAGGINEQFF. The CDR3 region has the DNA TGTGCCAGCAGCCGGGGGACACTAGCGGGAGGGATCAATGAGCAGTTCTTC. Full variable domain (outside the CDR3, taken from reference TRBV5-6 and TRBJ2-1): DAGVTQSPTHLIKTRGQQVTLRCSPKSGHDTVSWYQQALGQGPQFIFQYYEEEERQRGNFPDRFSGHQFPNYSSELNVNALLLGDSALYLCASSRGTLAGGINEQFFGPGTRLTVL.

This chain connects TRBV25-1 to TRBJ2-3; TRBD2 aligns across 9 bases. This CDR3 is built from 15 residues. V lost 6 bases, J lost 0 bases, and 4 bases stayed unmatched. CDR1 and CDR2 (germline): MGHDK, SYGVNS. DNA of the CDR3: TGTGCCAGCAGCGCTAGCGGGGAGAGCACAGATACGCAGTATTTT. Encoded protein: CASSASGESTDTQYF.

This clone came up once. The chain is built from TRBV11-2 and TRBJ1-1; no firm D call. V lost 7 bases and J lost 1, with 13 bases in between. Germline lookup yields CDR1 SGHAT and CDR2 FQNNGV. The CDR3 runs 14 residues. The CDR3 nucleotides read TGTGCCAGCAACCCCGCTATCACGAACACTGAAGCTTTCTTT. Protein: CASNPAITNTEAFF. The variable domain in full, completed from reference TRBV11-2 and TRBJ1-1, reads EAGVAQSPRYKIIEKRQSVAFWCNPISGHATLYWYQQILGQGPKLLIQFQNNGVVDDSQLPKDRFSAERLKGVDSTLKIQPAKLEDSAVYLCASNPAITNTEAFFGQGTRLTVV.